This T cell receptor (beta chain) was recorded in a study of shared clonotypes between healthy human individuals. CD45RO-negative, CCR7-positively selected cells formed the naive CD8 fraction, excluding terminally differentiated effector memory CD45RA+ cells. The CDR3 covers 12 residues. Some clones are missing from TCRdb's copy, which holds only in-frame ones; the method was immunoSEQ multiplex PCR. The repertoire holds around 610,000 clones, about 95% seen once, with 0.11% in the top ten. The sequence was collected from a woman in her twenties or thirties in good health. The chain uses TRBV1 and TRBJ2-5; the table calls TRBD2, which could not be checked here. TRBV1 is recorded as a pseudogene. What was sequenced was naive CD8+ T cells sorted from blood. The CDR3 sequence is CTSRLLRGTQYF. The CDR3 coding sequence is TGCACCAGCAGGCTACTACGGGGGACCCAGTACTTC.